This entry lists 23 T cell receptor beta chains sequenced from one sample in a study of shared clonotypes between healthy human individuals. Repertoires were generated with immunoSEQ multiplex PCR, while TCRdb's copy carries only in-frame clones and drops some. The table records over a million clones, around 98% of them present only once. The source material was naive CD4+ T cells sorted from blood. Subset noted: CD45RA+ positively selected. The receptors were sampled from a man aged 30 to 45 in good health.

The chain recombines TRBV27 with TRBJ2-2; 9 bases match TRBD2. Trimming removed 2 bases from V and 4 bases from J; junction bases left unmatched: 2. Germline V gene data show CDR1 as MNHEY and CDR2 as SMNVEV (reference sequence). This CDR3 has 15 amino acids. The CDR3 sequence is CASSLLAGTTGELFF. CDR3 in DNA: TGTGCCAGCAGTTTACTAGCGGGAACCACCGGGGAGCTGTTTTTT.

This chain links TRBV10-3 with TRBJ2-2; D is tentatively TRBD1 or TRBD2 (6 bases each). Trimming stripped 2 bases from V and 4 bases from J, with 11 bases between. Germline V gives CDR1 ENHRY, CDR2 SYGVKD. The CDR3 length is 15 residues. CDR3 protein: CAISESRGGTGELFF. In nucleotides, the CDR3 is TGTGCCATCAGTGAGAGCAGGGGAGGCACCGGGGAGCTGTTTTTT.

V and J are TRBV7-2 and TRBJ2-1, with TRBD2 identical over 13 bases. Per germline, CDR1 SGHTA and CDR2 FQGNSA. Trimming removed 10 bases from V and 8 bases from J; junction bases left unmatched: 8. CDR3 length: 14 amino acids. The CDR3 nucleotides read TGTGCCATCTCGAGGACTAGCGGGAGTCATGAGCAGTTCTTC. As protein: CAISRTSGSHEQFF. Complete variable domain (other parts from reference TRBV7-2 and TRBJ2-1): GAGVSQSPSNKVTEKGKDVELRCDPISGHTALYWYRQSLGQGLEFLIYFQGNSAPDKSGLPSDRFSAERTGGSVSTLTIQRTQQEDSAVYLCAISRTSGSHEQFFGPGTRLTVL.

The CDR3 DNA sequence: TGCAGCTGCCGCCGGGGGGAGACCCAGTACTTC. Encoded protein: CSCRRGETQYF. V usage is TRBV29-1 and J usage is TRBJ2-5; a possible D gene is TRBD2 (6 bases). Germline CDR1 is SQVTM and CDR2 is ANQGSEA. This CDR3 spans 11 amino acids. The V end lost 8 bases, the J end lost 5 bases, and 12 bases lay between the germline ends.

V is TRBV29-1 and J is TRBJ1-2, with a weak D call TRBD1 (6 bases). Germline lookup yields CDR1 SQVTM and CDR2 ANQGSEA. This CDR3 contains 14 residues. Trimming stripped 1 base from V and 7 bases from J, with 16 bases between. CDR3 loop: CSVEGPGVSGGYTF. In nucleotides, the CDR3 is TGCAGCGTTGAAGGACCAGGGGTAAGCGGTGGCTACACCTTC.

This chain links TRBV2 with TRBJ1-1; D is perhaps TRBD1 (5 bases). This CDR3 is 15 amino acids long. Germline V gene data show CDR1 as SNHLY and CDR2 as FYNNEI. The V and J ends lost 3 bases and 1 base respectively, with 12 bases between them. CDR3 coding DNA: TGTGCCAGCAGTGACTACGGGGGACCGAACACTGAAGCTTTCTTT. This encodes CASSDYGGPNTEAFF.

This clone came up once. The chain joins TRBV2 to TRBJ1-1; unclear D gene. V gave up 5 bases and J gave up 8 bases, with 9 bases separating them. Germline values: CDR1 SNHLY, CDR2 FYNNEI. This CDR3 contains 11 residues. The CDR3 reads CASSYTFEAFF. CDR3 coding DNA: TGTGCCAGCAGTTATACATTCGAAGCTTTCTTT.

The chain is built from TRBV13 and TRBJ2-1, with 8 bases identical to TRBD1. The CDR3 extends over 16 amino acids. V lost 5 bases, J lost 0 bases, and 6 bases stayed unmatched. From germline, CDR1 is PRHDT and CDR2 FYEKMQ (reference sequence). Here the CDR3 DNA reads TGTGCCAGCAGCGGACAGGGAGCGGGCTCCTACAATGAGCAGTTCTTC. Amino acid sequence: CASSGQGAGSYNEQFF.

The chain has TRBV28 and TRBJ2-3, with a possible D match to TRBD2 (6 bases). The V gene lost 4 bases and the J gene lost 2 bases, with 13 bases spanning the gap. In germline, CDR1 is MDHEN, CDR2 SYDVKM. The CDR3 is 15 residues long. CDR3 loop: CASSYAGLNTDTQYF. The DNA of the CDR3 is TGTGCCAGCAGTTATGCGGGGCTAAACACAGATACGCAGTATTTT.

With respect to this clone: A much larger clone lies one base from this, so it may be a read error. The V call is TRBV28, the J call TRBJ2-5, with D unresolved. The CDR3 spans 10 residues. CDR1 and CDR2 (germline): MDHEN, SYDVKM. Trimming removed 5 bases at V and 4 bases at J, with 2 bases between. The CDR3 is CASSGETQYF. The CDR3, as DNA: TGTGCCAGCAGTGGAGAGACCCAGTACTTC.

The rearrangement links TRBV28 to TRBJ1-2; TRBD1 might be the D (6 bases). The CDR3 runs 13 residues. Trimming removed 6 bases at V and 5 bases at J, with 13 bases between. In germline, CDR1 is MDHEN, CDR2 SYDVKM. The CDR3 protein is CASRPGHLYGYTF. As DNA, the CDR3 is TGTGCCAGCAGGCCGGGACACTTATATGGCTACACCTTC.

The V gene is TRBV4-3, the J gene TRBJ2-1; no clear D gene. The V and J ends lost 3 bases and 9 bases respectively, with 9 bases between them. Germline CDR1 LGHNA, CDR2 YSLEER. The CDR3 covers 12 residues. The CDR3 nucleotides read TGCGCCAGCAGCCAGGTAGTTGTTGAGCAGTTCTTC. It yields the protein CASSQVVVEQFF.

The chain is built from TRBV2 and TRBJ2-7, with D perhaps being TRBD1 or TRBD2 (6 bases each). The length of the CDR3 is 14 residues. Trimming removed 7 bases at V and 1 base at J, with 14 bases between. CDR1 and CDR2 from the germline V gene are SNHLY and FYNNEI. The CDR3 sequence: CASTKRGGSYEQYF. The CDR3 DNA reads as TGTGCCAGCACCAAACGAGGGGGGTCCTACGAGCAGTACTTC. Supplemented by reference TRBV2 and TRBJ2-7, the full variable domain reads EPEVTQTPSHQVTQMGQEVILRCVPISNHLYFYWYRQILGQKVEFLVSFYNNEISEKSEIFDDQFSVERPDGSNFTLKIRSTKLEDSAMYFCASTKRGGSYEQYFGPGTRLTVT.

This rearrangement joins TRBV9 to TRBJ1-1; D is ambiguous. V lost 0 bases, J lost 4 bases, and 10 bases lay in between. Germline CDR1 and CDR2: SGDLS and YYNGEE. The CDR3 contains 14 residues. Written as DNA, the CDR3 is TGTGCCAGCAGCGTAGCTGGGAGGAGCACTGAAGCTTTCTTT. Protein sequence: CASSVAGRSTEAFF.

The rearrangement links TRBV27 to TRBJ2-3; TRBD2 matches at 10 bases. The CDR3 runs 15 residues. Germline V gene sequence: CDR1 MNHEY, CDR2 SMNVEV (reference sequence). With V trimmed by 2 bases and J by 4 bases, 3 bases remained unmatched. This CDR3 is CASSLLAGDADTQYF. CDR3 in DNA: TGTGCCAGCAGTTTACTAGCGGGAGACGCAGATACGCAGTATTTT.

V is TRBV30 and J is TRBJ2-3; a possible D gene is TRBD2 (6 bases). This CDR3 is 16 amino acids long. The V gene lost 3 bases and the J gene lost 6 bases, with 22 bases spanning the gap. Germline values: CDR1 GTSNPN, CDR2 SVGIG (reference sequence). The CDR3 sequence: CAWRETSLLRPDTQYF. CDR3 in DNA: TGTGCCTGGAGGGAAACTAGCCTTCTTCGCCCTGATACGCAGTATTTT.

The chain employs TRBV19 and TRBJ2-2; perhaps TRBD2 as D (8 bases). The CDR3 is 15 residues long. Germline loops: CDR1 LNHDA, CDR2 SQIVND (reference sequence). V was shortened by 10 bases and J by 5 bases, with 20 bases between the two germline ends. The CDR3 DNA sequence: TGTGCCACAGGGGGTAGCGGGATTGGGACCGGGGAGCTGTTTTTT. This codes for CATGGSGIGTGELFF.

The chain couples TRBV11-2 to TRBJ2-7; no firm D call. V lost 4 bases, J lost 3 bases, and 10 bases lay in between. This CDR3 has 13 residues. The germline CDR1 and CDR2 sequences are SGHAT and FQNNGV. The DNA for the CDR3 is TGTGCCAGCAGCTCCGGCGGTGGCTACGAGCAGTACTTC. As protein: CASSSGGGYEQYF. The full variable domain, rest sourced from reference TRBV11-2 and TRBJ2-7, is EAGVAQSPRYKIIEKRQSVAFWCNPISGHATLYWYQQILGQGPKLLIQFQNNGVVDDSQLPKDRFSAERLKGVDSTLKIQPAKLEDSAVYLCASSSGGGYEQYFGPGTRLTVT.

A remark on this clone: This specimen includes other DNA sequences encoding the same CDR3. This chain links TRBV29-1 with TRBJ2-1; TRBD2 aligns across 8 bases. V shed 7 bases and J 0 bases; nucleotides not matched to a gene: 2. CDR1 SQVTM and CDR2 ANQGSEA come from the germline V gene. CDR3 length: 13 residues. CDR3 nucleotide sequence: TGCAGCGCTGGGACTAGCTCCTACAATGAGCAGTTCTTC. Its translation: CSAGTSSYNEQFF.

The V and J genes are TRBV7-2 and TRBJ2-7; no reliable D call. Between the trimmed V and J ends, which lost 1 base and 7 bases, there was a span of 8 bases. Germline CDR1 is SGHTA and CDR2 is FQGNSA. This CDR3 contains 12 residues. The CDR3 bases are TGTGCCAGCAGCTTAGAAACGAGAGAGCAGTACTTC. Translated: CASSLETREQYF.

Concerning this clone itself: This CDR3 is also generated by other DNA sequences in the sample. The gene calls are TRBV28 and TRBJ1-1; unclear D gene. The V end was cut by 3 bases, the J end by 8 bases, with 7 bases between. This CDR3 is built from 11 residues. The germline V gene encodes CDR1 MDHEN and CDR2 SYDVKM. In nucleotides, the CDR3 is TGTGCCAGCAGTTTCCCATCCGAAGCTTTCTTT. Its protein product is CASSFPSEAFF.

The chain has TRBV5-6 and TRBJ2-7; no reliable D call. Germline CDR1 and CDR2: SGHDT and YYEEEE. There are 17 residues in the CDR3. V lost 1 base and J 2 bases, leaving 19 bases between the germline ends. CDR3 region: CASSLRLTTMLTYEQYF. The DNA of the CDR3 is TGTGCCAGCAGCTTGAGGTTGACGACCATGCTGACCTACGAGCAGTACTTC.

The chain couples TRBV29-1 to TRBJ2-3; perhaps TRBD1 as D (5 bases). The CDR3 has 15 amino acids. The V end was cut by 0 bases, the J end by 2 bases, with 12 bases between. Looked up from germline, CDR1 is SQVTM and CDR2 is ANQGSEA. CDR3 loop: CSVEEVAGLTDTQYF. In DNA, the CDR3 is TGCAGCGTTGAAGAAGTGGCAGGGCTCACAGATACGCAGTATTTT.